This TCR beta chain was obtained from a study of T cell responses to AZD1222 COVID-19 vaccine. Study observations and caveats: Repertoires were obtained solely post-peak T cell response. The donors showed a predominance of white British ancestry and of females, with possible underestimation of clonal diversity. Two doses of AZD1222 preceded a rise in Spike-specific TCR breadth and depth.

On this clone itself: What it binds is not known. This sample also contains other DNA sequences that code for the same CDR3.

Assay used: immunoSEQ multiplex PCR; TCRdb lists only in-frame clones, some missing. The table records about 170,000 clones, approximately 92% of them present only once. The source material was peripheral blood, sampled on day 0 of AZD1222 vaccination. The receptor comes from an adult in good health.

CDR3 coding DNA: TGTGCCAGCAGCTTGCGGGAGAACACTGAAGCTTTCTTT. Translating gives CASSLRENTEAFF. This sequence joins TRBV27 and TRBJ1-1; no firm D call. Per the germline V gene, CDR1 is MNHEY and CDR2 is SMNVEV (reference sequence). This CDR3 is 13 amino acids long. The V end was cut by 6 bases, the J end by 1 base, with 9 bases between.